Below are 20 T cell receptor beta chains sequenced from a single sample in a study of CD8+ T cells in alopecia areata. Documented treatment: oral pan-JAK inhibitor, 5-10 mg twice daily. Extraction and reverse transcription of RNA yielded cDNA as the sequencing template. Generated by immunoSEQ multiplex PCR, the TCRdb table keeps only in-frame clones and is missing some. This table has 170,000 or so clones, about three fifths appearing once. The sample in question was CD8+ T cells sorted from blood, obtained at week 24, from a patient treated with tofacitinib. The receptor source for this set is a human donor with alopecia areata.

In this sample, this clone turned up a few times. The gene calls are TRBV20-1 and TRBJ1-1; D is undetermined. V lost 6 bases and J lost 9, with 8 bases in between. Germline V gene lookup returns CDR1 DFQATT and CDR2 SNEGSKA (reference sequence). This CDR3 is built from 9 residues. CDR3 nucleotide sequence: TGCAGTGCGAGGAGTCAAGCTTTCTTT. This sequence encodes CSARSQAFF.

V gene TRBV2 combines with J gene TRBJ1-6, with unresolved D. Germline CDR1 reads SNHLY; CDR2 reads FYNNEI. The CDR3 consists of 14 residues. V lost 5 bases to trimming and J lost 7 bases, with 12 bases between them. CDR3 nucleotide sequence: TGTGCCAGCAGTCCGCGGCAGGTGAATTCACCCCTCCACTTT. Translating it yields CASSPRQVNSPLHF. The full variable domain, rest sourced from reference TRBV2 and TRBJ1-6, is EPEVTQTPSHQVTQMGQEVILRCVPISNHLYFYWYRQILGQKVEFLVSFYNNEISEKSEIFDDQFSVERPDGSNFTLKIRSTKLEDSAMYFCASSPRQVNSPLHFGNGTRLTVT.

The genes are TRBV4-1 and TRBJ2-3, with 7 bases lining up with TRBD2. Per the germline V gene, CDR1 is MGHRA and CDR2 is YSYEKL. The CDR3 length is 15 residues. V lost 1 base and J lost 6; bases outside the gene matches: 7. As DNA, the CDR3 is TGCGCCAGCAGCCAAGTTGCTGCGGGGGAGGATACGCAGTATTTT. This translates into CASSQVAAGEDTQYF.

This clone is a singleton in its sample. The chain recombines TRBV5-6 with TRBJ2-1, with 8 nucleotides matching TRBD2. CDR3 length: 14 residues. V dropped 3 bases and J dropped 7; count of bases not matched to a gene: 6. Germline V gene sequence: CDR1 SGHDT, CDR2 YYEEEE. CDR3 amino acids: CASSSGGMRNEQFF. In DNA form, the CDR3 reads TGTGCCAGCAGCTCGGGGGGGATGAGGAATGAGCAGTTCTTC.

The genes are TRBV7-3 and TRBJ1-2; D remains unclear. The CDR3 covers 12 residues. The germline V gene has CDR1 SGHTA and CDR2 FQGTGA. Trimming took 4 bases from V and 8 from J, leaving 11 bases between them. The CDR3 sequence is CASSSPEGGYTF. CDR3 in DNA: TGTGCCAGCAGCTCGCCAGAAGGCGGCTACACCTTC.

This clone was detected a few times. The rearrangement uses TRBV27 and TRBJ2-1; no clear D gene. V lost 2 bases to trimming and J lost 5 bases, with 7 bases between them. Looked up from germline, CDR1 is MNHEY and CDR2 is SMNVEV (reference sequence). The CDR3 has 13 amino acids. CDR3 in DNA: TGTGCCAGCAGTTTAAGGTGGCACAATGAGCAGTTCTTC. It is translated as CASSLRWHNEQFF.

V and J are TRBV27 and TRBJ1-1, with 8 positions matching TRBD1. Germline V CDR1 and CDR2: MNHEY, SMNVEV (reference sequence). The V gene end was trimmed by 4 bases and the J gene end by 4 bases; junction bases not matched to a gene: 8. The CDR3 is made up of 15 amino acids. The CDR3 region is CASSYNRGSATEAFF. Here the CDR3 DNA reads TGTGCCAGCAGTTACAACAGGGGGTCGGCCACTGAAGCTTTCTTT.

There are a few counts of this clone. The chain uses TRBV7-2 and TRBJ1-1; maybe TRBD1 (5 bases). The V gene lost 3 bases and the J gene lost 1 base, with 12 bases spanning the gap. Germline assignment: CDR1 SGHTA and CDR2 FQGNSA. The CDR3 extends over 15 amino acids. DNA of the CDR3: TGTGCCAGCAGCTTGGGAGGGGTTTGGAACACTGAAGCTTTCTTT. This sequence encodes CASSLGGVWNTEAFF.

The rearrangement joins TRBV5-1 to TRBJ1-2, with 8 bases matching TRBD1. From germline, CDR1 is SGHRS and CDR2 YFSETQ. The CDR3 is made up of 15 amino acids. Unmatched junction bases numbered 13, after V lost 4 bases and J lost 8 bases. CDR3 in amino acids: CASSPDTGGLRGYTF. CDR3 in DNA: TGCGCCAGCAGCCCTGATACAGGGGGGCTACGAGGCTACACCTTC.

The chain uses TRBV9 and TRBJ1-5, with D unclear. Germline loops: CDR1 SGDLS, CDR2 YYNGEE. The V and J ends lost 4 bases and 2 bases respectively, with 7 bases between them. The CDR3 runs to 13 residues. The CDR3 is CASSRSGNQPQHF. The CDR3 DNA reads as TGTGCCAGCAGCCGGTCAGGCAATCAGCCCCAGCATTTT. The entire variable domain, with the rest obtained from reference TRBV9 and TRBJ1-5, is as follows: DSGVTQTPKHLITATGQRVTLRCSPRSGDLSVYWYQQSLDQGLQFLIQYYNGEERAKGNILERFSAQQFPDLHSELNLSSLELGDSALYFCASSRSGNQPQHFGDGTRLSIL.

This clone came up once. V gene TRBV19 combines with J gene TRBJ2-5, with 10 bases fitting TRBD1. The CDR3 contains 15 residues. Germline V gives CDR1 LNHDA, CDR2 SQIVND (reference sequence). The ends lost 4 bases at V and 4 bases at J; junction bases unmatched: 6. Written as DNA, the CDR3 is TGTGCCAGTAGTACGGACAGGGGGGCTGGAGAGACCCAGTACTTC. This sequence encodes CASSTDRGAGETQYF.

This clone appeared a few times. This chain links TRBV10-3 with TRBJ2-7; D uncertain. The CDR3 totals 16 residues. Trimming shortened V by 2 bases and J by 0 bases, and 14 bases separated the two germline ends. Germline assignment: CDR1 ENHRY and CDR2 SYGVKD. Here the CDR3 reads CAISENIYPSSYEQYF. In nucleotides, the CDR3 is TGTGCCATCAGTGAGAACATCTACCCTTCCTCCTACGAGCAGTACTTC.

The chain has TRBV6-1 and TRBJ2-3; D remains unclear. Germline V CDR1 and CDR2: MNHNS, SASEGT. The CDR3 length is 12 residues. V lost 8 bases, J lost 6 bases, and 12 bases lay in between. The CDR3 bases are TGTGCCAGCCGAGTGGGCCTGGATACGCAGTATTTT. Its translation: CASRVGLDTQYF.

The chain joins TRBV11-2 to TRBJ2-7; unclear D gene. The CDR3 sequence is 13 residues long. Deletions cut 3 bases from V and 2 bases from J, with 8 bases between. The germline V gene encodes CDR1 SGHAT and CDR2 FQNNGV. The CDR3 region is CASSFPGAYEQYF. The CDR3 bases are TGTGCCAGCAGCTTCCCGGGCGCCTACGAGCAGTACTTC. Full variable domain (remainder filled in from reference TRBV11-2 and TRBJ2-7): EAGVAQSPRYKIIEKRQSVAFWCNPISGHATLYWYQQILGQGPKLLIQFQNNGVVDDSQLPKDRFSAERLKGVDSTLKIQPAKLEDSAVYLCASSFPGAYEQYFGPGTRLTVT.

This clone was detected a few times. CDR3: CASSPRLAGSSTDTQYF. In DNA, the CDR3 is TGTGCCAGCAGCCCTCGACTGGCAGGGAGTTCCACAGATACGCAGTATTTT. The chain has TRBV11-3 and TRBJ2-3; D is tentatively TRBD1 or TRBD2 (5 bases each). The germline V and J ends were trimmed by 5 bases and 2 bases, with 20 bases remaining between them. Germline V gene sequence: CDR1 SGHNT, CDR2 YENEEA. The CDR3 sequence is 17 residues long. The full variable domain, completed using reference TRBV11-3 and TRBJ2-3, is EAGVVQSPRYKIIEKKQPVAFWCNPISGHNTLYWYLQNLGQGPELLIRYENEEAVDDSQLPKDRFSAERLKGVDSTLKIQPAELGDSAVYLCASSPRLAGSSTDTQYFGPGTRLTVL.

J is TRBJ1-1 and V is TRBV29-1; D unresolved. Germline V lookup: CDR1 SQVTM, CDR2 ANQGSEA. The CDR3 contains 12 residues. V was cut by 7 bases and J by 1 base, with 10 bases left in between. The CDR3 loop is CSAIDSNTEAFF. CDR3 DNA: TGCAGCGCCATAGACTCGAACACTGAAGCTTTCTTT.

This chain links TRBV30 with TRBJ2-5; possibly TRBD1 for D (5 bases). Germline V lookup: CDR1 GTSNPN, CDR2 SVGIG (reference sequence). V dropped 2 bases and J dropped 2 bases, with 15 bases sitting between them. The CDR3 loop spans 15 amino acids. In DNA, the CDR3 is TGTGCCTGGAGTTTCGACTCCAGGGCTCAAGAGACCCAGTACTTC. Its protein product is CAWSFDSRAQETQYF.

Points on this clone: A much more abundant neighbour one base away suggests this may be a read error. The same CDR3 is also encoded by other DNA sequences in this sample. CDR3 residues: CASSLGSDTQYF. CDR3 sequence (DNA): TGTGCCAGCAGCTTAGGGTCAGATACGCAGTATTTT. This chain connects TRBV5-6 to TRBJ2-3; D call uncertain. V lost 2 bases to trimming and J lost 4 bases, with 5 bases between them. Germline-derived CDR1 and CDR2 are SGHDT and YYEEEE. This CDR3 comprises 12 residues.

This chain links TRBV6-5 with TRBJ2-2; 8 bases line up with TRBD1. V shed 1 base, J shed 8 bases, and the junction held 3 bases outside the gene matches. CDR3 size: 14 residues. CDR1 is MNHEY, CDR2 SVGAGI, per germline. The CDR3 is CASSYWTGPGELFF. The CDR3 DNA reads as TGTGCCAGCAGTTACTGGACAGGGCCGGGGGAGCTGTTTTTT.

The chain has TRBV6-1 and TRBJ2-3; perhaps TRBD2 as D (5 bases). The CDR3 is 16 residues long. Trimming left V 4 bases short and J 1 base short, with 15 bases between. CDR1 and CDR2 (germline): MNHNS, SASEGT. DNA of the CDR3: TGTGCCAGCAGTGGGGAGCCGACGGCCCGCACAGATACGCAGTATTTT. Residues: CASSGEPTARTDTQYF.